This is a list of T cell receptor beta chains from one sample in a study of siplizumab effects on memory and regulatory T cells. The data were produced by immunoSEQ multiplex PCR, yet TCRdb's version contains in-frame clones alone and is incomplete. Of around 100,000 clones in the sample, about 94% were seen once. Sequenced sample: non-Treg CD4+ T cells sorted from blood. The receptors derive from a human donor in good health. Both conserved end residues are part of each CDR3. The D gene is left open where the match is weak. Not all rows give a size; the values are once, few, many and, for expanded clones, a class.

clone_size j_call v_call d_call cdr3_nt cdr3_aa
once TRBJ2-5 TRBV5-1 NA TGCGCCAGCAGCTTCCCGGGGGAGACCCAGTACTTC CASSFPGETQYF
NA TRBJ2-7 TRBV18 TRBD2 TGTGCCAGCTCACCCGGGGGGGCGGGAGTCTACGAGCAGTACTTC CASSPGGAGVYEQYF
NA TRBJ1-2 TRBV6-5 NA TGTGCCAGCAGCGCCGAGGGTGGCTACACCTTC CASSAEGGYTF
NA TRBJ1-1 TRBV10-3 NA TGTGCCATCAGGTCCAGGGCTAACACTGAAGCTTTCTTT CAIRSRANTEAFF
NA TRBJ2-3 TRBV2 NA TGTGCCAGCAGGCCCGGGACACTGACGGGAGATACGCAGTATTTT CASRPGTLTGDTQYF
NA TRBJ2-5 TRBV20-1 NA TGCAGTGCTAACGGGAGAGAGACCCAGTACTTC CSANGRETQYF
NA TRBJ1-1 TRBV18 NA TGTGCCAGCTCACCTTTGGGCCCAGAAGACACTGAAGCTTTCTTT CASSPLGPEDTEAFF
NA TRBJ1-4 TRBV19 TRBD1 TGTGCCACCAGCAGACAGGGGGAAACTAATGAAAAACTGTTTTTT CATSRQGETNEKLFF
NA TRBJ2-3 TRBV28 TRBD1 TGTGCCAGCAGTCCCGGACAGGGGCCAGATGCGCAGTATTTT CASSPGQGPDAQYF
NA TRBJ2-1 TRBV4-2 TRBD2 TGTGCCAGCAGTAGGGCTAGCGGGAGCTACTCCTACAATGAGCAGTTCTTC CASSRASGSYSYNEQFF
NA TRBJ2-1 TRBV6-5 TRBD2 TGTGCCAGCAGTTACGGTCGGGAGGGTCCCTACAATGAGCAGTTCTTC CASSYGREGPYNEQFF
NA TRBJ1-2 TRBV19 NA TGTGCCAGCTCCCTTGGACACTACTATGGCTACACCTTC CASSLGHYYGYTF
NA TRBJ2-2 TRBV29-1 TRBD1 TGCAGCATCAGACAGGGGAGCCCCAGTACCGGGGAGCTGTTTTTT CSIRQGSPSTGELFF
NA TRBJ2-3 TRBV2 NA TGTGCCAGCAGTGAAAGGGTTAGCACAGATACGCAGTATTTT CASSERVSTDTQYF
NA TRBJ1-1 TRBV7-9 NA TGTGCCAGCAGCTTGGGAGCGAACACTGAAGCTTTCTTT CASSLGANTEAFF
NA TRBJ2-2 TRBV6-4 TRBD1 TGTGCCAGCAGACATGGGACAGATAACGGGGAGCTGTTTTTT CASRHGTDNGELFF
NA TRBJ2-7 TRBV18 NA TGTGCCAGCTCACCAAGCTCCCACGAGCAGTACTTC CASSPSSHEQYF
NA TRBJ1-3 TRBV19 TRBD1 TGTGCCAGTAGTCCCGACAGGGCTGGAAACACCATATATTTT CASSPDRAGNTIYF
NA TRBJ2-2 TRBV19 TRBD2 TGTGCCAGTTCAGTAGCGGGAGCGAACACCGGGGAGCTGTTTTTT CASSVAGANTGELFF
NA TRBJ2-3 TRBV9 NA TGTGCCAGCAGCGTTTTCGGGACTAGCACAGATACGCAGTATTTT CASSVFGTSTDTQYF
NA TRBJ1-4 TRBV5-1 NA TGCGCCAGCAGCTGGGCGACGGCCGAAAAACTGTTTTTT CASSWATAEKLFF
NA TRBJ2-3 TRBV27 NA TGTGCCAGCAGATTAACCGGGACCTTCGTCACAGATACGCAGTATTTT CASRLTGTFVTDTQYF
NA TRBJ2-7 TRBV27 NA TGTGCCAGCAGGGGTGACTACGAGCAGTACTTC CASRGDYEQYF
NA TRBJ2-3 TRBV7-3 NA TGTGCCAGCAGCTTACTGGCTAGTTCGGATACGCAGTATTTT CASSLLASSDTQYF
NA TRBJ2-3 TRBV30 NA TGTGCCTGGAATACCGGGACTCGACGCACAGATACGCAGTATTTT CAWNTGTRRTDTQYF
NA TRBJ2-7 TRBV2 NA TGTGCCAGCAGTGAACTCCCTTGGGGCTACGAGCAGTACTTC CASSELPWGYEQYF
NA TRBJ2-3 TRBV5-6 TRBD2 TGTGCCAGCAGCTCCGGGACTAGCGGGAGGGCCTCAGACACAGATACGCAGTATTTT CASSSGTSGRASDTDTQYF
NA TRBJ2-7 TRBV11-2 NA TGTGCCAGCAAAATGAGGACGGATAACTACGAGCAGTACTTC CASKMRTDNYEQYF
NA TRBJ2-5 TRBV25-1 NA TGTGCCAACAGTGCAAGCGGGCAAGAGACCCAGTACTTC CANSASGQETQYF
once TRBJ2-5 TRBV7-2 NA TGTGCCAGCAGCTTGGACCTTACCGTTGAGACCCAGTACTTC CASSLDLTVETQYF
NA TRBJ2-3 TRBV5-6 TRBD1 TGTGCCAGCAGCGCGGACAGGGGGGTCACAGATACGCAGTATTTT CASSADRGVTDTQYF
NA TRBJ2-6 TRBV5-4 NA TGTGCCAGCAGCAGAATCTCGGTTCGGGGGGCCAACGTCCTGACTTTC CASSRISVRGANVLTF
NA TRBJ1-5 TRBV25-1 NA TGTGCCAGCAGTGATGCGGGGACCCATCAGCCCCAGCATTTT CASSDAGTHQPQHF
few TRBJ2-7 TRBV10-3 TRBD1 TGTGCCATCAAGGGACAGCAAACCTACGAGCAGTACTTC CAIKGQQTYEQYF
NA TRBJ2-3 TRBV6-1 NA TGTGCCAGCAGTGAAGGTGGCCCAACGGAGTATTTT CASSEGGPTEYF
NA TRBJ1-6 TRBV23-1 TRBD1 TGCGCCAGCAGTCACCTTTACAGGGGTGATTCACCCCTCCACTTT CASSHLYRGDSPLHF
NA TRBJ1-2 TRBV19 NA TGTGCCAGTAGCACTACCACGTCGGGGGGCTACACCTTC CASSTTTSGGYTF
NA TRBJ2-1 TRBV5-1 TRBD1 TGCGCCAGCAGCCTTGGACAGGGTAGCAATGAGCAGTTCTTC CASSLGQGSNEQFF
once TRBJ2-5 TRBV6-6 TRBD1 TGTGCCAGCAACTTACAGGGGGTTCGAGAGACCCAGTACTTC CASNLQGVRETQYF